This T cell receptor beta chain stems from a study of identical twins. General study points: Within twin pairs, the out-of-frame alpha sequences they shared showed excess low generation probability. Cord blood beta clonotypes present at high abundance carried fewer insertions; no such pattern appeared in memory repertoires. The study reached conclusions through statistical analysis that was cross-sectional, not following the same donors. Zero-insertion analyses were open to partial confounding by invariant MAIT and iNKT cells.

This clonotype was counted a few times. Its matching antigen is unknown. From the 5' RACE reads, TCRdb called clonotypes with MiXCR, one entry per CDR3 protein. The data show under 250,000 distinct CDR3 sequences, about 13% seen once. Germline-derived CDR1 and CDR2 are SGHTS and YDEGEE. Deletions cut 2 bases from V and 2 bases from J, with 20 bases between. This CDR3 comprises 17 residues. This sample also belongs to another study, concerning yellow fever vaccine responses in identical twins.

The J gene is TRBJ2-7, the V gene TRBV5-8, with D possibly matching TRBD1 (6 bases). Sequenced sample: memory (CD45RO+) T cells sorted from blood. The receptor's source is a woman between 18 and 30 years old in good health. The CDR3, as DNA: TGTGCCAGCAGCTTCAACCAGGGGTTGGGCTCCCCCTACGAGCAGTACTTC. Translated, it gives CASSFNQGLGSPYEQYF. Full variable domain (rest looked up from reference TRBV5-8 and TRBJ2-7): EAGVTQSPTHLIKTRGQQATLRCSPISGHTSVYWYQQALGLGLQFLLWYDEGEERNRGNFPPRFSGRQFPNYSSELNVNALELEDSALYLCASSFNQGLGSPYEQYFGPGTRLTVT.